The following is a T cell receptor beta chain sequence with its context. The antigen is unknown. The source of the sample is a study of blood T cells in healthy people across ages. Points from the study as a whole: Age advanced and TCR beta diversity per million T cells fell, roughly linearly.

V lost 7 bases and J lost 1; bases outside the gene matches: 8. This CDR3 contains 14 residues. The germline V gene encodes CDR1 SQVTM and CDR2 ANQGSEA. For the second PCR, which ran for about 7 to 12 cycles, a sample-barcoded 5' primer and a J-beta primer mix were used. TCRdb reprocessed the 5' RACE reads with MiXCR, giving one entry per CDR3 protein. This sample has hundreds of thousands of distinct CDR3 sequences, with around 43% found just once. The gene calls are TRBV29-1 and TRBJ2-3; TRBD1 matches 7 bases. This sequence originates from a man aged 55 to 69 in good health. The sample was blood. The CDR3 sequence is CSGHGQGGTDTQYF. The CDR3 coding sequence is TGCAGCGGCCACGGGCAGGGGGGCACAGATACGCAGTATTTT.